The clone carrying this TCR beta chain was seen repeatedly, ten times or more. The lymph nodes were axillary draining lymph nodes from breast cancer patients. This entry belongs to a study of breast tumors, draining lymph nodes, adjacent tissues. CDR1 and CDR2 from the germline V gene are MGHRA and YSYEKL. This CDR3 contains 15 residues. V was cut by 4 bases and J by 3 bases, with 13 bases left in between. TCRdb re-called the multiplex PCR reads through MiXCR, storing one row per CDR3 protein. The table has around 130,000 distinct CDR3 sequences, approximately 22% seen once; the top ten hold 2.2%. The chain joins TRBV4-1 to TRBJ2-1; perhaps D is TRBD1 or TRBD2 (6 bases each). Sequencing was done on a sample of axillary lymph node tissue. The source is a female donor with breast cancer. Some clones in this sample may be carry-over from other donors' samples. In DNA, the CDR3 is TGCGCCAGCAGCCCAGAGGGGGGAGTCTACAATGAGCAGTTCTTC. This sequence encodes CASSPEGGVYNEQFF.